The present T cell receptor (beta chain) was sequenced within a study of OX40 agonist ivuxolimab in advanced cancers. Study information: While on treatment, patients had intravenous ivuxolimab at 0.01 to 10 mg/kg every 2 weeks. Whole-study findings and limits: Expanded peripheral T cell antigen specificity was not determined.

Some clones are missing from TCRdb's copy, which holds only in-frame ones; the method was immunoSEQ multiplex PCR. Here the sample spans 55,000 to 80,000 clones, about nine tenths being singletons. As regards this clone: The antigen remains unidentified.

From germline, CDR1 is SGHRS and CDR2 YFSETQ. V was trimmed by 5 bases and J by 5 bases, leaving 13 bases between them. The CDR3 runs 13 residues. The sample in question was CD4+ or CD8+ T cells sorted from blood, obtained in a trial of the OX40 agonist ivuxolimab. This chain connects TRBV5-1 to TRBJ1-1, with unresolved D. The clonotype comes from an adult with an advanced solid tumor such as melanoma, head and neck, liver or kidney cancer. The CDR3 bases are TGCGCCAGCAGTTCCAACCTGATGACTGAAGCTTTCTTT. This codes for CASSSNLMTEAFF.